This is a list of T cell receptor beta chains from one sample in a study of technical replicates of blood from a handful of donors. TCRdb's table, derived via immunoSEQ multiplex PCR, lists solely in-frame clones and lacks some. Here the sample spans approximately 70,000 clones, approximately 94% being singletons. The sample comprised T cells isolated from PBMCs. All receptors come from a human donor in good health. Each CDR3 is given with its conserved first and last residue. Fields, in order: D gene, clone size, J gene, V gene, CDR3 protein, CDR3 DNA. D genes are given only for firm matches. The size field is filled for only some rows; it gives once, few, many or a size class.

D: TRBD2; size: -; J: TRBJ2-1; V: TRBV6-1; CDR3: CASSEFSGVYNEQFF; DNA: TGTGCCAGCAGTGAATTTAGCGGGGTTTACAATGAGCAGTTCTTC
D: -; size: -; J: TRBJ1-4; V: TRBV19; CDR3: CATKLPSTNEKLFF; DNA: TGTGCCACCAAGCTCCCGTCGACTAATGAAAAACTGTTTTTT
D: TRBD1; size: -; J: TRBJ1-1; V: TRBV19; CDR3: CASSPQLGQANTEAFF; DNA: TGTGCCAGTAGTCCCCAATTGGGACAGGCTAACACTGAAGCTTTCTTT
D: -; size: -; J: TRBJ1-3; V: TRBV10-3; CDR3: CAMNTNSGNTIYF; DNA: TGTGCCATGAACACAAACTCTGGAAACACCATATATTTT
D: TRBD1; size: -; J: TRBJ1-2; V: TRBV6-6; CDR3: CASSYGSGGNYGYTF; DNA: TGTGCCAGCAGTTACGGTTCAGGGGGTAACTATGGCTACACCTTC
D: -; size: -; J: TRBJ2-1; V: TRBV5-1; CDR3: CASSLVGRSGDNEQFF; DNA: TGCGCCAGCAGCTTGGTAGGGAGGTCCGGGGACAATGAGCAGTTCTTC
D: -; size: -; J: TRBJ1-4; V: TRBV18; CDR3: CASSRATNEKLFF; DNA: TGTGCCAGCTCACGAGCAACTAATGAAAAACTGTTTTTT
D: -; size: -; J: TRBJ2-3; V: TRBV5-4; CDR3: CASSSQGLDTQYF; DNA: TGTGCCAGCAGCTCCCAGGGGTTAGATACGCAGTATTTT
D: -; size: once; J: TRBJ2-1; V: TRBV7-8; CDR3: CASSLAGVLDEQFF; DNA: TGTGCCAGCAGCTTAGCGGGAGTGTTGGATGAGCAGTTCTTC
D: -; size: -; J: TRBJ1-1; V: TRBV6-1; CDR3: CASQREANTEAFF; DNA: TGTGCCAGTCAAAGGGAGGCAAACACTGAAGCTTTCTTT
D: TRBD2; size: -; J: TRBJ2-1; V: TRBV9; CDR3: CASSAGLDNEQFF; DNA: TGTGCCAGCAGCGCAGGACTAGACAATGAGCAGTTCTTC
D: TRBD1; size: once; J: TRBJ1-2; V: TRBV30; CDR3: CAWSTYLTGRNYGYTF; DNA: TGTGCCTGGAGTACTTACCTGACAGGGAGGAACTATGGCTACACCTTC
D: TRBD1; size: -; J: TRBJ1-1; V: TRBV5-1; CDR3: CASTGQATEAFF; DNA: TGCGCCAGCACTGGACAGGCTACTGAAGCTTTCTTT
D: -; size: -; J: TRBJ2-7; V: TRBV6-5; CDR3: CASSWTDSYEQYF; DNA: TGTGCCAGCAGTTGGACAGATTCCTACGAGCAGTACTTC
D: TRBD2; size: -; J: TRBJ2-3; V: TRBV6-1; CDR3: CATRTSGIDTQYF; DNA: TGTGCCACCAGGACTAGCGGGATCGATACGCAGTATTTT
D: -; size: -; J: TRBJ1-1; V: TRBV29-1; CDR3: CSVLLENTEAFF; DNA: TGCAGCGTTCTTTTAGAGAACACTGAAGCTTTCTTT
D: -; size: -; J: TRBJ2-2; V: TRBV7-8; CDR3: CASSPMRANTGELFF; DNA: TGTGCCAGCAGCCCCATGCGAGCGAACACCGGGGAGCTGTTTTTT
D: TRBD1; size: once; J: TRBJ2-1; V: TRBV7-9; CDR3: CASSLGGTGMVEQFF; DNA: TGTGCCAGCAGCTTAGGAGGGACAGGGATGGTTGAGCAGTTCTTC
D: TRBD2; size: -; J: TRBJ2-7; V: TRBV5-1; CDR3: CASSFGLGDYEQYF; DNA: TGCGCCAGCAGCTTCGGACTAGGCGACTACGAGCAGTACTTC
D: -; size: -; J: TRBJ1-5; V: TRBV19; CDR3: CASSMQGNQPQHF; DNA: TGTGCCAGTAGTATGCAGGGCAATCAGCCCCAGCATTTT
D: -; size: -; J: TRBJ1-2; V: TRBV5-6; CDR3: CASSLTGYGYTF; DNA: TGTGCCAGCAGCTTGACAGGGTATGGCTACACCTTC
D: -; size: -; J: TRBJ1-1; V: TRBV27; CDR3: CASSLSIRGVNTEAFF; DNA: TGTGCCAGCAGTTTATCGATACGGGGGGTGAACACTGAAGCTTTCTTT
D: TRBD2; size: -; J: TRBJ2-1; V: TRBV29-1; CDR3: CSISAGYQGNEQFF; DNA: TGCAGTATCTCAGCGGGATATCAAGGAAATGAGCAGTTCTTC